These T cell receptor beta chains were read from a single sample in a study of blood T cell repertoires in COVID-19. Repertoires were generated with immunoSEQ multiplex PCR, while TCRdb's copy carries only in-frame clones and drops some. The sample has roughly 160,000 clones, just over 85% seen once. Sequencing was carried out using peripheral blood. Source of these receptors: a man aged 45-65 years with active or convalescent COVID-19. CDR3s include the opening cysteine and the closing phenylalanine or tryptophan. The D gene is left open where the match is weak. For some rows the clone size is stated as once, few or many, or as a class when expanded; others skip it.

d_gene,v_gene,abundance,j_gene,CDR3nt,CDR3aa
TRBD1,TRBV6-5,NA,TRBJ2-2,TGTGCCAGCGGGCAGGGGGACACCGGGGAGCTGTTTTTT,CASGQGDTGELFF
NA,TRBV28,once,TRBJ1-2,TGTGCCAGCAGGCCAGGACAGTCCTATGGCTACACCTTC,CASRPGQSYGYTF
NA,TRBV9,NA,TRBJ1-4,TGTGCCAGCAGCGCCCATCAGGGTGAAAAACTGTTTTTT,CASSAHQGEKLFF
TRBD1,TRBV4-2,NA,TRBJ2-2,TGTGCCAGCAGCTGGAGGACAGGGGGCTTGAGCGGGGAGCTGTTTTTT,CASSWRTGGLSGELFF
NA,TRBV7-6,NA,TRBJ1-5,TGTGCCAGCAGCTTAGCGGGGGGTAGCAATCAGCCCCAGCATTTT,CASSLAGGSNQPQHF
TRBD1,TRBV25-1,NA,TRBJ2-5,TGTGCCAGCACGGACAGGGGAGAGACCCAGTACTTC,CASTDRGETQYF
NA,TRBV3-1/TRBV3-2,few,TRBJ1-5,TGTGCCAGCAGCCCAGGTGATGATCAGCCCCAGCATTTT,CASSPGDDQPQHF
TRBD2,TRBV11-2,NA,TRBJ2-2,TGTGCCAGCAGCTTAACTAGCGGAGCAACCGGGGAGCTGTTTTTT,CASSLTSGATGELFF
TRBD2,TRBV2,NA,TRBJ2-1,TGTGCCAGCAGGATGACTAGCGGGGCGTCAAGCTCCTACAATGAGCAGTTCTTC,CASRMTSGASSSYNEQFF
TRBD2,TRBV24-1,NA,TRBJ2-1,TGTGCCACCAGTGGTAGGACTAGCGGGATCAATGAGCAGTTCTTC,CATSGRTSGINEQFF
NA,TRBV9,once,TRBJ1-6,TGTGCCAGCGGGCCGGACAGTTATAATTCACCCCTCCACTTT,CASGPDSYNSPLHF
NA,TRBV19,NA,TRBJ1-5,TGTGCCAGTAGTATTCAGGGGACAATAGAGGATCAGCCCCAGCATTTT,CASSIQGTIEDQPQHF
TRBD2,TRBV4-2,NA,TRBJ2-3,TGTGCCAGCAGCCAAGACCTATCCGGGACTAGCGGGAGGGCCGGGGAAACGCAGTATTTT,CASSQDLSGTSGRAGETQYF
NA,TRBV5-4,once,TRBJ2-4,TGTGCCAGCAGCATCGTCGGGACACCGAAAAACATTCAGTACTTC,CASSIVGTPKNIQYF
NA,TRBV6-5,NA,TRBJ2-7,TGTGCCAGCAGTAACAGGGATGGCTACGAGCAGTACTTC,CASSNRDGYEQYF
TRBD2,TRBV27,NA,TRBJ2-3,TGTGCCAGCACGGAAGGACAACTAGCGGGGCTTACCTCTCATAGGGAAGATACGCAGTATTTT,CASTEGQLAGLTSHREDTQYF
TRBD1,TRBV19,NA,TRBJ2-7,TGTGCCAGTAGTATCACAGGGGGCTTGGGCGAGCAGTACTTC,CASSITGGLGEQYF
NA,TRBV10-3,once,TRBJ1-6,TGTGCCACCGACCTTGGGGGGGCCCAGGGTTCACCCCTCCACTTT,CATDLGGAQGSPLHF
NA,TRBV27,NA,TRBJ2-6,TGTGCCAGCAGTATAGACTCTGGGGCCAACGTCCTGACTTTC,CASSIDSGANVLTF
NA,TRBV7-9,NA,TRBJ2-1,TGTGCCAGCAGCTTAGCTCATCATGAGCAGTTCTTC,CASSLAHHEQFF
TRBD2,TRBV4-3,NA,TRBJ2-6,TGCGCCAGCAGCCAAGAGGGGGGACTAGGAGGGGCCAACGTCCTGACTTTC,CASSQEGGLGGANVLTF
NA,TRBV19,NA,TRBJ2-3,TGTGCCAGTGGGCTAACCGTCACAGATACGCAGTATTTT,CASGLTVTDTQYF
TRBD1,TRBV2,NA,TRBJ2-2,TGTGCCACCGCCTCCGGGACAGGGGTCACCGGGGAGCTGTTTTTT,CATASGTGVTGELFF
NA,TRBV7-8,NA,TRBJ1-2,TGTGCCAGCAGCCCCGCCGGGGGAGCTAACTATGGCTACACCTTC,CASSPAGGANYGYTF
TRBD1,TRBV27,NA,TRBJ2-7,TGTGCCAGCAGTTTATCCCGACAGGGACCACACTTTAGTTTCGAGCAGTACTTC,CASSLSRQGPHFSFEQYF
NA,TRBV6-5,few,TRBJ1-3,TGTGCCAGCAGGGGGACTGGCTCTGGAAACACCATATATTTT,CASRGTGSGNTIYF
TRBD2,TRBV5-5,NA,TRBJ2-3,TGTGCCAGCAGCTTGTCGTCTAGCGGGAAGGCAGATACGCAGTATTTT,CASSLSSSGKADTQYF
NA,TRBV30,NA,TRBJ2-3,TGTGCCTGGAGTGTCCCGGATACGCAGTATTTT,CAWSVPDTQYF
TRBD1,TRBV7-3,once,TRBJ1-1,TGTGCCAGCAGCTTGGACAGGGGCTCTGAAGCTTTCTTT,CASSLDRGSEAFF
NA,TRBV4-1,many,TRBJ2-1,TGCGCCAGCAGCCTCCATCCGGGGGTCTCCGGGACCCCCAATGAGCAGTTCTTC,CASSLHPGVSGTPNEQFF
NA,TRBV27,NA,TRBJ1-2,TGTGCCAGCAGTACCGGACACTTAGAGGCCGGCTACACCTTC,CASSTGHLEAGYTF
TRBD1,TRBV10-3,NA,TRBJ1-4,TGTGCCATCAGCCCCACAGGGGTAGGGGAAAAACTGTTTTTT,CAISPTGVGEKLFF
NA,TRBV9,NA,TRBJ1-2,TGTGCCAGCAGCGTAGCTGGCCTCCCTAACTATGGCTACACCTTC,CASSVAGLPNYGYTF
NA,TRBV19,NA,TRBJ1-1,TGTGCCCCCCCCCGGAGCTCTGAAGCTTTCTTT,CAPPRSSEAFF
TRBD2,TRBV7-2,NA,TRBJ2-7,TGTGCCAGCAGCCCGAGGACTAGCGGGGGGGCGGCCTACGAGCAGTACTTC,CASSPRTSGGAAYEQYF
TRBD2,TRBV5-6,NA,TRBJ2-4,TGTGCCAGCAGCTCCTTAGCGGGGGCGGCGGCCAAAAACATTCAGTACTTC,CASSSLAGAAAKNIQYF
TRBD2,TRBV3-1/TRBV3-2,NA,TRBJ2-1,TGTGCCAGCAGCCGGCAGGGACTAACTTCCTACAATGAGCAGTTCTTC,CASSRQGLTSYNEQFF
TRBD1,TRBV6-4,NA,TRBJ1-2,TGTGCCAGCAGTGCCGGGACAGGGACTAACTATGGCTACACCTTC,CASSAGTGTNYGYTF
TRBD2,TRBV6-2/TRBV6-3,NA,TRBJ2-5,TGTGCCAGCAGCTCCCCGGGGGGGGCGGAGACCCAGTACTTC,CASSSPGGAETQYF
NA,TRBV29-1,NA,TRBJ2-1,TGCAGCGGTAGAGAGGGGGGGCCCAATGAGCAGTTCTTC,CSGREGGPNEQFF
TRBD2,TRBV7-6,NA,TRBJ2-2,TGTGCCAGCAGCGCCCCTGGCGGGGGGCTCACCGGGGAGCTGTTTTTT,CASSAPGGGLTGELFF
NA,TRBV12-3/TRBV12-4,NA,TRBJ1-1,TGTGCCAGCAGTTCGGGGGGATACACTGAAGCTTTCTTT,CASSSGGYTEAFF
NA,TRBV19,NA,TRBJ1-6,TGTGCCAGTAGGAAACAGGGAAGCTCCTATAATTCACCCCTCCACTTT,CASRKQGSSYNSPLHF
TRBD1,TRBV7-9,NA,TRBJ1-2,TGTGCCAGCAGCTTCATGACAGGGCACTATGGCTACACCTTC,CASSFMTGHYGYTF
NA,TRBV7-9,NA,TRBJ1-5,TGTGCCAGCAGCCAGATGGGCCCCTATCAGCCCCAGCATTTT,CASSQMGPYQPQHF
TRBD2,TRBV7-6,NA,TRBJ2-5,TGTGCCAGCAGCCAGGGACTAGCGGGGCAAGAGACCCAGTACTTC,CASSQGLAGQETQYF
NA,TRBV11-3,NA,TRBJ2-3,TGTGCCAGCAGCCCCGGAGGGCAGGGCACAGATACGCAGTATTTT,CASSPGGQGTDTQYF
TRBD2,TRBV11-2,NA,TRBJ2-7,TGTGCCAGCAGCTTAGAGACTAGCGGGAATTACGAGCAGTACTTC,CASSLETSGNYEQYF
TRBD1,TRBV24-1,NA,TRBJ2-2,TGTGCCACCAGTGGGGGACAGGGGGCGTTCGGGGAGCTGTTTTTT,CATSGGQGAFGELFF
NA,TRBV5-6,few,TRBJ2-4,TGTGCCAGCAGCCGACTTGCAGCCAAAAACATTCAGTACTTC,CASSRLAAKNIQYF
NA,TRBV2,NA,TRBJ2-6,TGTGCCAGCAGTGTGTTGGCTTCAGGGGCCAACGTCCTGACTTTC,CASSVLASGANVLTF